This T cell receptor beta chain was identified in a study of shared clonotypes between healthy human individuals. The data were produced by immunoSEQ multiplex PCR, yet TCRdb's version contains in-frame clones alone and is incomplete. Here the sample spans millions of clones, approximately 95% being singletons. V shed 4 bases, J shed 5 bases, and the junction held 11 bases outside the gene matches. The CDR3 has 15 residues. CDR1 and CDR2 (germline): SGDLS, YYNGEE. Notes on this clone: The target antigen is unknown.

Study-wide results and caveats: Represented diversity, genetic and exposure-history alike, was limited by few donors.

CD4+ cells were split into CD45RA+ naive and CD45RA-negative memory subsets. The receptor's source is a young man in good health. Some clones in this sample may be carry-over from other donors' samples. The chain uses TRBV9 and TRBJ2-5; 7 bases fit TRBD1. The sequencing input was naive CD4+ T cells from PBMCs. Subset noted: CD45RA+ positively selected. This CDR3 reads CASSLGQQAWETQYF. DNA of the CDR3: TGTGCCAGCAGCTTGGGACAGCAAGCGTGGGAGACCCAGTACTTC. The variable domain in full, completed from reference TRBV9 and TRBJ2-5, reads DSGVTQTPKHLITATGQRVTLRCSPRSGDLSVYWYQQSLDQGLQFLIQYYNGEERAKGNILERFSAQQFPDLHSELNLSSLELGDSALYFCASSLGQQAWETQYFGPGTRLLVL.